This T cell receptor (beta chain) was sequenced in a study of T cell clonality in common variable immunodeficiency. Study-level results: Compared with controls, CVID subjects had fewer shared TCRbeta clones.

Per germline, CDR1 SGHRS and CDR2 YFSETQ. The CDR3 consists of 14 residues. Losses at the gene ends were 0 bases for V and 1 base for J; bases not matched to a gene: 0. Here immunoSEQ multiplex PCR was the method, and the copy in TCRdb shows in-frame clones only, minus some. This repertoire holds roughly 52,000 clones, and none appear only once. Blood samples were heparinized, 5 to 8 ml per donor. Ten or more counts support this clone. What it binds is not known. The read is 3 residues too short to cover the CDR3 end, so that end is filled in from the germline J gene. This receptor was taken from a person aged 18 to 75 in good health. The chain carries TRBV5-1 and TRBJ2-5; 7 positions match TRBD1. Sequenced: peripheral blood mononuclear cells. CDR3 loop: CASSLGDSQETQYF. Partial CDR3 DNA: TGCGCCAGCAGCTTGGGGGACAGCCAAGAGACC.